This T cell receptor (beta chain) was captured by sequencing in a study of T cells in Graves' hyperthyroidism and ophthalmopathy. RNA transcripts provided the source from which TCR beta CDR3 regions were amplified. The study used the HTBI primer set for a first-round RT-PCR of the TCR CDR3. Using its own MiXCR run on the multiplex PCR reads, TCRdb lists one record per CDR3 protein. The sample records roughly 700,000 distinct CDR3 sequences, roughly 32% being singletons. Exclusion of patients followed from uncontrolled infection, other autoimmune disease, pregnancy or lactation. This clonotype has ten or more counts. The CDR3 length is 15 residues. CDR1 and CDR2 (germline): LGHNA, YSLEER. The trim removed 4 bases at V and 3 bases at J, leaving 9 bases unmatched.

Material: blood. The origin of this receptor is a woman aged 35 to 49 with Graves' hyperthyroidism. This sequence joins TRBV4-3 and TRBJ2-7, with TRBD1 matching 7 bases. For the CDR3, the DNA is TGCGCCAGCAGCCGGAGCGGACAGGACCACTACGAGCAGTACTTC. Translated: CASSRSGQDHYEQYF.